Sequencing of this T cell receptor beta chain was carried out in a study of cytomegalovirus exposure and HLA in healthy donors. V gave up 5 bases and J gave up 2 bases; unmatched junction bases: 4. Germline values: CDR1 SQVTM, CDR2 ANQGSEA. CDR3 length: 13 residues. It was with 60 Vbeta and 13 Jbeta primers that the PCR ran. Authors' processing steps: A later analysis tallied 80 million or so unique TCR beta chains, 9 million to 12 million of them shared. TCRdb keeps only in-frame clones here, not all; method: immunoSEQ multiplex PCR. That table furnishes V, J and clone size, whereas the DNA furnished D and trimming. The repertoire consists of about 98,000 clones, with roughly three quarters occurring once and the leading ten covering roughly 9.3%. Note on this clone: What it recognizes is unknown.

Whole-study results and caveats: Most TCR sequences were rare, but some public TCRs occurred in many donors. Later on, an analysis showed TCR association rates differing by HLA locus, with DRB1 the most and HLA-C the fewest.

The chain couples TRBV29-1 to TRBJ2-7; TRBD2 aligns across 9 bases. The sequence derives from a male donor in good health and CMV-seropositive. Sequenced sample: PBMCs. The CDR3 DNA follows: TGCAGCGTTCAGACTAGCGGAGCCTACGAGCAGTACTTC. Protein sequence: CSVQTSGAYEQYF.